This T cell receptor beta chain derives from a study of blood T cell repertoires in COVID-19. As for the study in general: COVID-19 samples collected from the United States, Italy and Spain covered acute and convalescent phases. Sources were T cells, B-cell-depleted T cells, or PBMCs; the material itself was cDNA or gDNA.

As originally analysed: Researchers report that nucleated cell counts were estimated from reference gene primer amplification. TCRdb's copy holds only in-frame clones and misses some; the assay was immunoSEQ multiplex PCR. V and J calls and clone size are given by that table; D and trimming were obtained from the DNA. The repertoire holds under 350,000 clones, with around 90% as singletons. The sequencing input was peripheral blood. This sequence originates from a woman between 25 and 40 years old with COVID-19, enrolled during active disease.

The CDR3: CASSFFPGTASNQPQHF. The CDR3 coding sequence is TGTGCCAGCAGCTTTTTTCCCGGGACAGCCAGCAATCAGCCCCAGCATTTT. V and J are TRBV5-5 and TRBJ1-5, with TRBD1 matching over 7 bases. The ends lost 2 bases at V and 1 base at J; junction bases unmatched: 9. The CDR3 totals 17 residues. CDR1 and CDR2 from the germline V gene are SGHKS and YYEKEE (reference sequence).